This is a list of T cell receptor beta chains from one sample in a study of identical twins. One entry per CDR3 protein results from TCRdb running MiXCR on the 5' RACE reads. The sample holds approximately 300,000 distinct CDR3 sequences, more than 8% seen once. The data were also submitted as part of a second study, on yellow fever vaccine responses in identical twins.

Sequenced material: CD8+ T cells sorted from blood. These receptor sequences come from a woman under 30 in good health. Both conserved end residues are part of each CDR3. Fields, in order: J gene, CDR3 length, clone size, V gene, D gene, CDR3 protein, CDR3 DNA. A D gene is named only where the DNA matches it firmly. Not every row has a clone size; where given, it reads once, few, many or a size class.

TRBJ2-3,15,many,TRBV12-3/TRBV12-4,TRBD2,CARIGTKDVSDTQYF,TGTGCCAGGATCGGGACTAAGGACGTGTCTGATACGCAGTATTTT
TRBJ1-2,12,few,TRBV29-1,TRBD1,CSVGAAGGSGTF,TGCAGCGTTGGTGCGGCAGGGGGAAGTGGTACCTTC
TRBJ2-5,18,many,TRBV29-1,TRBD2,CSVDGLAGGPQGEETQYF,TGCAGCGTTGACGGACTAGCGGGAGGTCCCCAAGGGGAAGAGACCCAGTACTTC
TRBJ2-1,14,few,TRBV29-1,.,CSVGGAGGYNEQFF,TGCAGCGTTGGGGGGGCAGGGGGCTACAATGAGCAGTTCTTC
TRBJ1-1,11,many,TRBV29-1,.,CSVAWADGDAF,TGCAGCGTTGCATGGGCCGATGGGGATGCGTTT
TRBJ2-7,14,few,TRBV13,TRBD2,CASSPGLVSYEQYF,TGTGCCAGCAGTCCCGGACTAGTTAGCTACGAGCAGTACTTC
TRBJ2-6,18,.,TRBV10-3,TRBD1,CAIRAGQGAPSGANVLTF,TGTGCCATCAGGGCGGGACAGGGAGCCCCCTCTGGGGCCAACGTCCTGACTTTC
TRBJ2-1,15,.,TRBV20-1,TRBD1,CSARDRDRGYNEQFF,TGCAGTGCTAGAGACCGGGACAGGGGATACAATGAGCAGTTCTTC
TRBJ2-5,16,few,TRBV9,TRBD1,CASSAGTGGYQETQYF,TGTGCCAGCAGCGCCGGGACAGGGGGGTACCAAGAGACCCAGTACTTC
TRBJ2-7,15,many,TRBV20-1,.,CSARGASHTSDEQYF,TGCAGTGCTAGAGGGGCTAGCCATACCTCGGACGAGCAGTACTTC
TRBJ2-7,12,many,TRBV3-1,.,CASSQDYYEQYF,TGTGCCAGCAGCCAAGACTACTACGAGCAGTACTTC
TRBJ2-7,13,many,TRBV27,.,CASRVGGSYEQYF,TGTGCCAGCCGAGTCGGGGGATCCTACGAGCAGTACTTC
TRBJ1-1,17,.,TRBV6-1,TRBD1,CASSEPRHRGLNTEAFF,TGTGCCAGCAGTGAACCCCGCCACAGGGGGTTGAACACTGAAGCTTTCTTT
TRBJ2-7,16,few,TRBV4-1,.,CASSQDPQTRALEQYF,TGCGCCAGCAGCCAAGATCCCCAGACCCGGGCCCTCGAGCAGTACTTC
TRBJ1-2,11,many,TRBV12-3/TRBV12-4,.,CASSLWDGYTF,TGTGCCAGCAGTTTGTGGGATGGCTACACCTTC
TRBJ2-7,13,many,TRBV29-1,.,CSVHDSSSYEQYF,TGCAGCGTGCACGACAGTAGCTCCTACGAGCAGTACTTC
TRBJ2-3,14,many,TRBV7-9,.,CASIPDWSTDTQYF,TGTGCCAGCATCCCCGACTGGAGCACAGATACGCAGTATTTT
TRBJ2-3,16,few,TRBV2,.,CASAKEWEMSTDTQYF,TGTGCCAGCGCCAAGGAGTGGGAAATGTCCACAGATACGCAGTATTTT
TRBJ2-1,14,few,TRBV6-1,TRBD1,CASSRGQGHHEQFF,TGTGCCAGCAGTCGGGGACAGGGTCACCATGAGCAGTTCTTC
TRBJ2-1,14,many,TRBV10-3,TRBD2,CAISESTGGNEQFF,TGTGCCATCAGTGAGTCGACGGGGGGCAATGAGCAGTTCTTC
TRBJ2-2,17,few,TRBV7-2,TRBD2,CASSLLAGGLNTGELFF,TGTGCCAGCAGCTTACTAGCGGGGGGGTTAAACACCGGGGAGCTGTTTTTT
TRBJ2-1,12,many,TRBV10-3,TRBD2,CAIDGTSGEQFF,TGTGCCATCGACGGGACTAGCGGGGAGCAGTTCTTC
TRBJ2-4,15,few,TRBV4-1,.,CASSDQLMAKNIQYF,TGCGCCAGCAGCGATCAACTGATGGCCAAAAACATTCAGTACTTC
TRBJ1-2,12,.,TRBV20-1,TRBD1,CSAQDRVDGYTF,TGCAGTGCTCAGGACAGGGTTGATGGCTACACCTTC
TRBJ2-1,17,.,TRBV28,.,CASSRTRLLSSYNEQFF,TGTGCCAGCAGTCGAACTCGCCTCTTGAGCTCCTACAATGAGCAGTTCTTC
TRBJ2-2,17,few,TRBV10-1,.,CASSPPSPQANTGELFF,TGCGCCAGCAGCCCCCCCTCTCCACAAGCGAACACCGGGGAGCTGTTTTTT